This T cell receptor (beta chain) comes out of a study of regulatory T cells in long-lasting Graves disease. Trimming at V came to 5 bases and at J to 9 bases, leaving 8 bases not matched to a gene. This CDR3 spans 15 amino acids. Looked up from germline, CDR1 is SGHAT and CDR2 is FQNNGV. This clonotype was detected many times. For TCR beta, libraries came from iRepertoire HTBI primers and Arm-PCR of CDR3 regions. TCRdb re-called the multiplex PCR reads with MiXCR, one entry per CDR3 protein. The table has 380,000 or so distinct CDR3 sequences, around 15% seen once. Time point indicated: newly diagnosed GD, antithyroid drugs for less than 3 months. Extracted PBMC RNA gave rise to the TCR library. The sample also formed part of further work on T cells in Graves' hyperthyroidism and ophthalmopathy.

This clonotype originated in a woman aged 18 to 35 with Graves disease. The material was peripheral blood mononuclear cells (PBMCs), obtained at new diagnosis, from a patient treated with antithyroid drugs. V usage is TRBV11-2 and J usage is TRBJ2-7; TRBD2 matches at 15 bases. CDR3 sequence: CASSPPGLAGGGQYF. CDR3 sequence (DNA): TGTGCCAGCAGCCCTCCGGGACTAGCGGGAGGTGGGCAGTACTTC. The full variable domain, with the rest looked up from reference TRBV11-2 and TRBJ2-7, is EAGVAQSPRYKIIEKRQSVAFWCNPISGHATLYWYQQILGQGPKLLIQFQNNGVVDDSQLPKDRFSAERLKGVDSTLKIQPAKLEDSAVYLCASSPPGLAGGGQYFGPGTRLTVT.